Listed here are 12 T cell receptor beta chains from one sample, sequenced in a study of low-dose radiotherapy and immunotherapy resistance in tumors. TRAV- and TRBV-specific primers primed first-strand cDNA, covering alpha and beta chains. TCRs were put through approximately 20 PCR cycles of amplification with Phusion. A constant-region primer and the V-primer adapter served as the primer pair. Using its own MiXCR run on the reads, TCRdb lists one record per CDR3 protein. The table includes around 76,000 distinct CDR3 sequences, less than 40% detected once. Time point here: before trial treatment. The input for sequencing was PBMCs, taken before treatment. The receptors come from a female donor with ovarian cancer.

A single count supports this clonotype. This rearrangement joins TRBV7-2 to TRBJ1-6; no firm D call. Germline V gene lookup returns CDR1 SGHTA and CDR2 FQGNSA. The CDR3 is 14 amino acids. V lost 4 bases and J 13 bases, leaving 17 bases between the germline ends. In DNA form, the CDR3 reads TGTGCCAGCAGCTCCCGTCCTATTCTGGGTCCCCTCCACTTT. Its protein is CASSSRPILGPLHF.

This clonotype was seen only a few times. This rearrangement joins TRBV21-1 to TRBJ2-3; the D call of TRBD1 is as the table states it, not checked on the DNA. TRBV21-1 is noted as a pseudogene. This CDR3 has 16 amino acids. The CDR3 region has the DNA TGTGCCAGCAGCAAACAGGAGCCAGGGGCTGCAGATACGCAGTATTTT. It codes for CASSKQEPGAADTQYF.

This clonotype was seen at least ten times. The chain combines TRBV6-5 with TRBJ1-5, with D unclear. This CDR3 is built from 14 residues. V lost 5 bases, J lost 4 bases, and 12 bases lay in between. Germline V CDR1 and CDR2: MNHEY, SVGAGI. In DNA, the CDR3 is TGTGCCAGCAGTCCCTCGGCGGGGAATCAGCCCCAGCATTTT. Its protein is CASSPSAGNQPQHF.

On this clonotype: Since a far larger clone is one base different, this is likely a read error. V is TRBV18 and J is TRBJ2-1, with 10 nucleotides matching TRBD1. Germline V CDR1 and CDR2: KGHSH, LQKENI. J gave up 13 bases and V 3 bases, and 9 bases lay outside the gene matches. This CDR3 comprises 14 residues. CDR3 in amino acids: CASSPGQGQETQFF. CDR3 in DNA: TGTGCCAGCTCACCGGGACAGGGGCAAGAGACCCAGTTCTTC.

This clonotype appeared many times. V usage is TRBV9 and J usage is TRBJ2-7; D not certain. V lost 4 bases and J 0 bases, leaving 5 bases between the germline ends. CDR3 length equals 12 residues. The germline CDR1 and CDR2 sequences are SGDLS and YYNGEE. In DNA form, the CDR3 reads TGTGCCAGCAGCCCTAGCTCCTACGAGCAGTACTTC. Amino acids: CASSPSSYEQYF.

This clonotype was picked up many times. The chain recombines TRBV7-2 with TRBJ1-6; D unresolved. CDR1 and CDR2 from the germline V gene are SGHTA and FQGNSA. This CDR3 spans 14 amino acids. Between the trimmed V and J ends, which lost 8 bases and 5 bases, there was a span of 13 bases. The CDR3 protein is CASGILGDNSPLHF. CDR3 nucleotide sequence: TGTGCCAGCGGCATCCTCGGGGATAATTCACCCCTCCACTTT.

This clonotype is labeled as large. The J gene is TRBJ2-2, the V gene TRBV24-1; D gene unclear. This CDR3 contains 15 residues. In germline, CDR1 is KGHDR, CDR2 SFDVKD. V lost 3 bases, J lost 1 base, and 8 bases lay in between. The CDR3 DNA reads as TGTGCCACCAGTGATCCGCGACAGAACACCGGGGAGCTGTTTTTT. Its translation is CATSDPRQNTGELFF.

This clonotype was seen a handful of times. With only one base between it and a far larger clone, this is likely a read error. DNA of the CDR3: TGTGCCAGCAGCCAAGATTTAGGCCCGGATGAGCAGTACTTC. It translates to CASSQDLGPDEQYF. The gene calls are TRBV14 and TRBJ2-5; D is uncertain. The CDR3 contains 14 residues. With 0 bases removed from V and 11 bases from J, the gap between germline ends came to 16 bases. CDR1 SGHDN and CDR2 FVKESK come from the germline V gene.

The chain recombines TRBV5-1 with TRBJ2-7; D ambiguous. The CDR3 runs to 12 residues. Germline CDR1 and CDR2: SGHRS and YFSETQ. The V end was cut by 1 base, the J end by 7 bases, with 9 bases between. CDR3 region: CASSLYGGEQYF. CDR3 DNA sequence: TGCGCCAGCAGCTTGTATGGTGGTGAGCAGTACTTC.

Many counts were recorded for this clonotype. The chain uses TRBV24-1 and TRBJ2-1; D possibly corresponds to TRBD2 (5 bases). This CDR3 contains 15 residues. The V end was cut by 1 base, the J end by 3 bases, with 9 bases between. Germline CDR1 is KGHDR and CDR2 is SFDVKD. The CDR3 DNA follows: TGTGCCACCAGTGATTTCGGAGGCGTCTACAATGAGCAGTTCTTC. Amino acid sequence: CATSDFGGVYNEQFF.

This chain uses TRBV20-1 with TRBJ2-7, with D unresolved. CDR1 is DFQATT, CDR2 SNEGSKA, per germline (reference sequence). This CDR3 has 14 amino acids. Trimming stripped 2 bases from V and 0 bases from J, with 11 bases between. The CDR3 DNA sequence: TGCAGTGCTAGAAGCGAACAGAGCTCCTACGAGCAGTACTTC. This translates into CSARSEQSSYEQYF.

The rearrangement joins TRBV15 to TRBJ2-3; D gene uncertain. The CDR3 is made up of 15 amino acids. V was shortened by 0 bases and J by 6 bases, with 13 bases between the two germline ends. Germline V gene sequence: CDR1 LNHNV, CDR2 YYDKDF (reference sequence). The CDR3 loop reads CATSRDPSGPDTQYF. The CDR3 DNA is TGTGCCACCAGCAGAGATCCATCCGGTCCGGATACGCAGTATTTT.